One sample yielded the 3 T cell receptor beta chains listed below, sequenced in a study of T-cell memory formation after mild COVID-19 listed by TCRdb under 2021. Libraries were made using 5' RACE. The data were produced on an Illumina NovaSeq 6000. TCRdb reprocessing: public reads trimmed at Q25 with fastp, clones called with MiXCR, in-frame beta chains kept. A single entry per CDR3 protein holds the most common genes and DNA from its merged rows. The sample records 200,000 or so distinct CDR3 sequences, about 16% of which are singletons. The ten largest clones capture roughly 2.3% of the sample. The sequenced material came from PBMCs or a T cell subset sorted from them (not recorded which). These receptors were collected from an adult woman who had mild COVID-19 (a few samples of this study predate the infection). The sample titles of this study are shuffled in the database, so cell type and time point are left out; the donor was told from shared clones.

This chain joins TRBV6-6 and TRBJ1-2, with 12 bases matching TRBD1. V trimming: 0 bases; J trimming: 4 bases; junction bases outside the gene matches: 15. The CDR3 totals 20 residues. CDR1 is MNHNY and CDR2 is SVGAGI in the germline V gene (reference sequence). CDR3 protein: CASSYSGVIGTGGITYGYTF. Written as DNA, the CDR3 is TGTGCCAGCAGTTACTCAGGAGTGATCGGGACAGGGGGCATTACCTATGGCTACACCTTC.

This clonotype was seen a handful of times. The chain couples TRBV6-5 to TRBJ2-7, with 8 bases identical to TRBD1. The CDR3 runs 15 residues. Per the germline V gene, CDR1 is MNHEY and CDR2 is SVGAGI. With 2 bases clipped from V and 0 bases from J, the junction kept 3 bases outside the gene matches. This CDR3 reads CASSYRQGPSYEQYF. In nucleotides, the CDR3 is TGTGCCAGCAGTTACCGACAGGGGCCCTCCTACGAGCAGTACTTC.

This chain connects TRBV27 to TRBJ2-2, with 7 nucleotides matching TRBD2. The trim removed 7 bases at V and 1 base at J, leaving 6 bases unmatched. This CDR3 has 15 amino acids. Germline loops: CDR1 MNHEY, CDR2 SMNVEV (reference sequence). CDR3 sequence reads: CASTPWGGNTGELFF. The CDR3 bases are TGTGCCAGCACCCCCTGGGGGGGGAACACCGGGGAGCTGTTTTTT.